These 23 T cell receptor beta chains came from one sample sequenced in a study of memory CD4+ T cells and cytomegalovirus serostatus. Sequencing used immunoSEQ multiplex PCR; TCRdb keeps in-frame clones, though not all of them. The repertoire holds 40,000 to 55,000 clones, with around four fifths as singletons. The sort gate was single viable CD3+CD4+CD8-CD45RO+ cells for memory CD4+ T cells. What was sequenced was memory CD4+ T cells from blood. Every receptor here comes from an adult in good health and CMV-seropositive.

The chain is built from TRBV7-3 and TRBJ2-7; tentative D call: TRBD2 (6 bases). Germline V gives CDR1 SGHTA, CDR2 FQGTGA. This CDR3 contains 15 residues. Trimming removed 0 bases at V and 3 bases at J, with 12 bases between. CDR3 in amino acids: CASSLTGGAGYEQYF. The DNA of the CDR3 is TGTGCCAGCAGCTTAACGGGGGGAGCTGGCTACGAGCAGTACTTC.

This sequence joins TRBV7-9 and TRBJ2-3; 12 bases line up with TRBD2. Germline-derived CDR1 and CDR2 are SEHNR and FQNEAQ (reference sequence). V shed 4 bases, J shed 0 bases, and the junction held 2 bases outside the gene matches. The CDR3 is 16 residues long. CDR3 in DNA: TGTGCCAGCAGCTCAGGACTAGCGGGGAGCACAGATACGCAGTATTTT. It translates to CASSSGLAGSTDTQYF.

The chain uses TRBV4-3 and TRBJ2-1; D perhaps matches TRBD2 (6 bases). Trimming pared 1 base from V and 3 bases from J, leaving 16 bases between. CDR1 LGHNA and CDR2 YSLEER come from the germline V gene. The CDR3 runs to 17 residues. CDR3 amino acids: CASSQAPPGEIYNEQFF. In nucleotides, the CDR3 is TGCGCCAGCAGCCAAGCACCTCCGGGAGAAATCTACAATGAGCAGTTCTTC.

This clone came up a few times. This chain links TRBV7-2 with TRBJ1-1; D perhaps matches TRBD1 (5 bases). Trimming removed 4 bases at V and 1 base at J, with 16 bases between. The CDR3 has 16 amino acids. Germline loops: CDR1 SGHTA, CDR2 FQGNSA. For the CDR3, the DNA is TGTGCCAGCAGCTCCCACGCCGCAGGGTCGAACACTGAAGCTTTCTTT. Protein sequence: CASSSHAAGSNTEAFF.

V gene TRBV25-1 combines with J gene TRBJ2-6, with D maybe TRBD2 (6 bases). The V end was cut by 4 bases, the J end by 2 bases, with 15 bases between. Germline CDR1 and CDR2: MGHDK and SYGVNS. The CDR3 sequence is 17 residues long. The CDR3 sequence: CASSARLGEAGANVLTF. CDR3 DNA sequence: TGTGCCAGCAGTGCGCGCTTGGGGGAGGCTGGGGCCAACGTCCTGACTTTC.

This clone was recorded only once. The chain employs TRBV21-1 and TRBJ2-2; TRBD1 is the table's D call, not checked against the DNA. TRBV21-1 corresponds to a pseudogene. The CDR3 has 17 amino acids. Here the CDR3 DNA reads TGTGCCAGCAGCAAAGAAAGTTGCGACACGAACACCGGGGAGCTGTTTTTT. Its protein is CASSKESCDTNTGELFF.

This clone has more than one count but fewer than ten. The CDR3 protein is CASSSPNGGGRDYGYTF. CDR3 nucleotides: TGTGCCAGCAGCTCCCCTAATGGGGGGGGGAGGGACTATGGCTACACCTTC. The chain is built from TRBV7-2 and TRBJ1-2, with TRBD1 as a possible D gene (5 bases). The CDR3 spans 17 residues. The V end was cut by 4 bases, the J end by 3 bases, with 21 bases between. Germline V gene data show CDR1 as SGHTA and CDR2 as FQGNSA.

V gene TRBV9 combines with J gene TRBJ2-2, with D possibly TRBD1 on 6 matching bases. Germline V gene lookup returns CDR1 SGDLS and CDR2 YYNGEE. Deletions cut 0 bases from V and 4 bases from J, with 13 bases between. The CDR3 runs to 16 residues. This CDR3 is CASSVGLMGATGELFF. CDR3 sequence (DNA): TGTGCCAGCAGCGTAGGGTTGATGGGGGCCACCGGGGAGCTGTTTTTT.

V and J are TRBV7-2 and TRBJ2-1; D unresolved. The CDR3 runs to 13 residues. V gave up 5 bases and J gave up 4 bases, with 9 bases separating them. Germline-derived CDR1 and CDR2 are SGHTA and FQGNSA. CDR3 loop: CASSPPEYNEQFF. The CDR3 nucleotides are TGTGCCAGCAGCCCCCCGGAATACAATGAGCAGTTCTTC. Full variable domain (missing parts from reference TRBV7-2 and TRBJ2-1): GAGVSQSPSNKVTEKGKDVELRCDPISGHTALYWYRQSLGQGLEFLIYFQGNSAPDKSGLPSDRFSAERTGGSVSTLTIQRTQQEDSAVYLCASSPPEYNEQFFGPGTRLTVL.

This clone was detected only a few times. The rearrangement uses TRBV7-2 and TRBJ1-2; D is possibly TRBD1 (5 bases). V was shortened by 5 bases and J by 13 bases, with 20 bases between the two germline ends. The CDR3 is made up of 13 amino acids. Germline loops: CDR1 SGHTA, CDR2 FQGNSA. The CDR3 spells CASSTGLHQTGTF. The CDR3 bases are TGTGCCAGCAGCACGGGACTTCATCAAACGGGCACCTTC.

The CDR3, as DNA: TGTGCCAGCTCACCCCCGCAGGTAACATCATCCAATGAGCAGTTCTTC. Translated: CASSPPQVTSSNEQFF. The gene calls are TRBV18 and TRBJ2-1; D is undetermined. Trimming took off 3 bases at V and 6 bases at J, with 18 bases between the two ends. From germline, CDR1 is KGHSH and CDR2 LQKENI. CDR3 size: 16 residues.

This clone was seen a handful of times. The chain has TRBV18 and TRBJ2-3; D unresolved. CDR3 length: 13 amino acids. Trimming took off 5 bases at V and 7 bases at J, with 13 bases between the two ends. From germline, CDR1 is KGHSH and CDR2 LQKENI. CDR3 DNA: TGTGCCAGCTCAGGGTCCCAGCTTAATACGCAGTATTTT. Translated, it gives CASSGSQLNTQYF.

This clone was seen a handful of times. V usage is TRBV2 and J usage is TRBJ1-3; D is ambiguous. CDR3 size: 12 residues. The ends were cut back, 7 bases at V and 3 bases at J, with 7 bases in the middle. Germline values: CDR1 SNHLY, CDR2 FYNNEI. Here the CDR3 reads CASTQNGNTIYF. In nucleotides, the CDR3 is TGTGCCAGCACCCAGAATGGAAACACCATATATTTT.

The J gene is TRBJ1-5, the V gene TRBV6-6; D uncertain. The CDR3 is 15 residues long. Germline-derived CDR1 and CDR2 are MNHNY and SVGAGI (reference sequence). V lost 4 bases, J lost 1 base, and 11 bases lay in between. The CDR3 protein is CASSSVGGSNQPQHF. Here the CDR3 DNA reads TGTGCCAGCAGTTCGGTGGGAGGGAGCAATCAGCCCCAGCATTTT.

The V and J genes are TRBV7-9 and TRBJ2-7, with 8 nucleotides matching TRBD1. Germline lookup yields CDR1 SEHNR and CDR2 FQNEAQ (reference sequence). The CDR3 runs 15 residues. V dropped 3 bases and J dropped 6; count of bases not matched to a gene: 10. The CDR3 sequence is CASSFSGAGGFEQYF. Here the CDR3 DNA reads TGTGCCAGCAGCTTCTCCGGGGCAGGGGGCTTCGAGCAGTACTTC.

The V and J genes are TRBV21-1 and TRBJ2-1. TRBV21-1 is described as a pseudogene. This CDR3 comprises 13 residues. The CDR3 DNA sequence: TGTGCCAGCATAGGGATGTTCTGCAATGAGCAGTTCTTC. It encodes CASIGMFCNEQFF.

The genes are TRBV7-3 and TRBJ1-1, with D tentatively TRBD1 (5 bases). With 5 bases removed from V and 2 bases from J, the gap between germline ends came to 9 bases. This CDR3 comprises 13 residues. CDR1 is SGHTA, CDR2 FQGTGA, per germline. CDR3 coding DNA: TGTGCCAGCAGCACTCAGGGAAACACTGAAGCTTTCTTT. This codes for CASSTQGNTEAFF.

This clone was seen a single time. The chain employs TRBV2 and TRBJ1-3; D remains unclear. The CDR3 is 14 amino acids. Germline CDR1 SNHLY, CDR2 FYNNEI. V shed 5 bases and J shed 4 bases, with 12 bases lying between them. The CDR3 bases are TGTGCCAGCAGTCCACGGACTGGAGGAAACACCATATATTTT. This encodes CASSPRTGGNTIYF.

This clone has more than one count but fewer than ten. The chain has TRBV7-8 and TRBJ1-2, with D maybe TRBD1 (6 bases). The CDR3 length is 16 residues. The V end lost 2 bases, the J end lost 4 bases, and 17 bases lay between the germline ends. Germline-derived CDR1 and CDR2 are SGHVS and FQNEAQ. This CDR3 reads CASSLNREVRSYGYTF. CDR3 DNA: TGTGCCAGCAGCTTAAACAGGGAGGTTCGTAGCTATGGCTACACCTTC.

V gene TRBV18 combines with J gene TRBJ1-5; D uncertain. Germline V gene data show CDR1 as KGHSH and CDR2 as LQKENI. V lost 4 bases, J lost 3 bases, and 7 bases lay in between. The CDR3 consists of 13 residues. The DNA of the CDR3 is TGTGCCAGCTCACAAGGAGTCAATCAGCCCCAGCATTTT. Translated, it gives CASSQGVNQPQHF.

This clone appeared once. CDR3 in amino acids: CASSLRGDRIMNTEAFF. The CDR3 bases are TGCGCCAGCAGCTTGCGGGGGGACAGGATAATGAACACTGAAGCTTTCTTT. The chain joins TRBV5-1 to TRBJ1-1; TRBD1 matches 8 bases. The CDR3 is 17 residues long. After removal of 1 base from V and 0 bases from J, the junction contained 8 bases not matched to a gene. The germline CDR1 and CDR2 sequences are SGHRS and YFSETQ.

The chain joins TRBV9 to TRBJ1-2; D gene uncertain. Germline V gives CDR1 SGDLS, CDR2 YYNGEE. Trimming removed 5 bases at V and 0 bases at J, with 17 bases between. The CDR3 contains 16 residues. The CDR3 DNA sequence: TGTGCCAGCAGGTTGGAACCCACGGGGACTAACTATGGCTACACCTTC. Protein: CASRLEPTGTNYGYTF.

This clone came up a few times. The rearrangement uses TRBV5-1 and TRBJ2-5; unclear D gene. V dropped 0 bases and J dropped 4 bases, with 4 bases sitting between them. Germline V gene lookup returns CDR1 SGHRS and CDR2 YFSETQ. There are 12 residues in the CDR3. In nucleotides, the CDR3 is TGCGCCAGCAGCTTGGCCGGAGAGACCCAGTACTTC. Protein: CASSLAGETQYF.